The entry below gives a single T cell receptor (beta chain) sequence along with its context. Its target is not known. Trimming removed 2 bases from V and 2 bases from J, with 12 bases in between. Germline CDR1 MNHEY, CDR2 SMNVEV (reference sequence). This CDR3 spans 16 amino acids. Sequencing used immunoSEQ multiplex PCR; TCRdb keeps in-frame clones, though not all of them. The sample has tens of thousands of clones; roughly 73% are singletons. The source of the sample is a study of vaccination effects on CD4 cells after COVID-19. Viral peptide pools were used in the ViraFEST assay to expand antigen-specific CD4+ T cells, and sequencing came afterward. When around ten days of culture had elapsed, CD4+ T cells were isolated. The cohort was immunized with two doses of either the BNT162b2 or mRNA-1273 vaccine. Study results and caveats: Early timepoints after infection were absent, and convalescent patients were few in the study.

The sequencing used CD4+ T cells from PBMCs cultured with HCoV-229E spike peptides, collected after COVID-19 vaccination. The gene calls are TRBV27 and TRBJ2-2; maybe TRBD1 (5 bases). This clonotype originated in a human donor who received a COVID-19 vaccine. This chain's CDR3 is CASSLPPGPNTGELFF. The CDR3 DNA reads as TGTGCCAGCAGTTTACCCCCAGGGCCCAACACCGGGGAGCTGTTTTTT.